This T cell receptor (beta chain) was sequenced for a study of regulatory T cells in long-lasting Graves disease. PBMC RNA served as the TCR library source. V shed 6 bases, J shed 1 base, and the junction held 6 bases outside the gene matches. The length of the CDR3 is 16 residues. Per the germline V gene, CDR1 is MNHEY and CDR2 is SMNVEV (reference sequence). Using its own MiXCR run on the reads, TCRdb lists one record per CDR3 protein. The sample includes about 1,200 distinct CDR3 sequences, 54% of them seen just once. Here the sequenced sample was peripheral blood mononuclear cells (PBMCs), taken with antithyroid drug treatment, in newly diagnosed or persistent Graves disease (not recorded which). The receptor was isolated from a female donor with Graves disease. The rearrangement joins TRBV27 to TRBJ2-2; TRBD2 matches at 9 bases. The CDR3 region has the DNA TGTGCCAGCAGCCCCGTAGCGGGGGAGAACACCGGGGAGCTGTTTTTT. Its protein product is CASSPVAGENTGELFF.